This T cell receptor beta chain came from a study of blood T cells in healthy people across ages. As regards this clonotype: The antigen remains unidentified.

Study outcomes and limitations: The long-lived group displayed more naive CD4+ cells, plus higher diversity, than the aged donors did. Naive T cell percentage showed a strong correlation with the diversity of TCR beta.

The CDR3 length is 16 residues. The germline gives CDR1 MGHRA, CDR2 YSYEKL. With 3 bases removed from V and 4 bases from J, the gap between germline ends came to 19 bases. Together with a sample-barcoded 5' primer, a J-beta primer mix was included in a second PCR lasting roughly 6 to 12 cycles. TCRdb reprocessed the 5' RACE reads with MiXCR, giving one entry per CDR3 protein. This table holds around 1.5 million distinct CDR3 sequences, 42% found once. This sequence joins TRBV4-1 and TRBJ2-7, with D maybe TRBD1 (6 bases). This receptor was taken from a woman younger than 30 in good health. Sequenced material: blood. The CDR3 DNA reads TGCGCCAGCAGCCAGGGATCCGGGACATTCATTTACGAGCAGTACTTC. Its protein is CASSQGSGTFIYEQYF.